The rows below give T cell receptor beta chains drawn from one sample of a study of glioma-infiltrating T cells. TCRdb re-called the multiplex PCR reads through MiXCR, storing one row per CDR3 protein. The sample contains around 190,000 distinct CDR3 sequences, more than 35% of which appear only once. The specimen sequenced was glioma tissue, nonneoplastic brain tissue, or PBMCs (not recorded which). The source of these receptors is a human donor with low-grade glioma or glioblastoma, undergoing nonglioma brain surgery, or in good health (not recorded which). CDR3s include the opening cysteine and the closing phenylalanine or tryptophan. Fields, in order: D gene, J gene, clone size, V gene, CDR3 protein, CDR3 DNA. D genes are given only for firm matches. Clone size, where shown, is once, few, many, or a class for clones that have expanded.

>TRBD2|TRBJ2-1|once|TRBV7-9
CASSCHWTSVQYNEQFF
TGTGCCAGCAGCTGCCACTGGACTAGCGTGCAGTACAATGAGCAGTTCTTC
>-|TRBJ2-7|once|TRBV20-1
CSDSDGTYEEYF
TGCAGTGATAGTGACGGGACCTACGAGGAGTACTTC
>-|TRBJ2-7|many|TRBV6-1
CASSENKGLGSYEQYF
TGTGCCAGCAGTGAAAACAAGGGTCTGGGGTCCTACGAGCAGTACTTC
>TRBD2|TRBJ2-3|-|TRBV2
CASRSSGSVGDTQYF
TGTGCCAGCAGGAGTAGCGGGAGTGTTGGGGATACGCAGTATTTT
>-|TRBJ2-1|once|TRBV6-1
CASSPQLFYNDQFF
TGTGCCAGCAGTCCCCAGTTATTCTACAATGATCAGTTCTTC
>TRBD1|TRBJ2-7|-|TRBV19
CASYQGDYEQYF
TGTGCCAGTTACCAGGGGGATTACGAGCAGTACTTC
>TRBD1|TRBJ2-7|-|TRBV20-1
CSARYRQGAYELYF
TGCAGTGCTAGATATCGACAGGGGGCCTACGAGCTGTACTTC
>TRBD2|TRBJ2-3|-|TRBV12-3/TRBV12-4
CASSLKIAGAADTQYF
TGTGCCAGCAGTTTAAAGATAGCGGGAGCAGCAGATACGCAGTATTTT
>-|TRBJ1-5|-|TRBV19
CASSGSSNQHQNF
TGTGCCAGTAGTGGCAGCAGCAATCAGCACCAGAATTTT
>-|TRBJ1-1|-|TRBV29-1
CSVESSGNTEAFF
TGCAGCGTTGAAAGTAGCGGAAACACTGAAGCTTTCTTT
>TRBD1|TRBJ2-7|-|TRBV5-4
CASSPDRSGEQYF
TGTGCCAGCAGCCCGGACAGGTCCGGCGAGCAGTACTTC
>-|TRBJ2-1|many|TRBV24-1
CATSEAHYNEQFF
TGTGCCACCAGTGAGGCGCACTACAATGAGCAGTTCTTC
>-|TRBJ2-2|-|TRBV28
CASSPTSLRRGTGELFF
TGTGCCAGCAGTCCGACCTCACTGAGGCGGGGAACCGGGGAGCTGTTTTTT
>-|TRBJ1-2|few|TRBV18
CASSPNQRDDGYTF
TGTGCCAGCTCACCAAATCAACGGGACGATGGCTACACCTTC
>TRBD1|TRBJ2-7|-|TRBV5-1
CASGRDSVSYEQYF
TGCGCCAGCGGACGGGACAGCGTCTCCTACGAGCAGTACTTC
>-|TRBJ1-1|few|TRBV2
CASSVTGKNTEAFF
TGTGCCAGCAGTGTCACAGGGAAGAACACTGAAGCTTTCTTT
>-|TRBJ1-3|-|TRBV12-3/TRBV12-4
CASRPGHSGNTIYF
TGTGCCAGCCGACCTGGACACTCTGGAAACACCATATATTTT
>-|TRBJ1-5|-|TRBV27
CAGSLGLFQPQHF
TGTGCAGGCAGTTTAGGACTTTTTCAGCCCCAGCATTTT